This T cell receptor (beta chain) was recorded in a study of molecular identifiers for immune sequencing clone quantification. One entry per CDR3 protein results from TCRdb running MiXCR on the PCR reads. The sample consists of roughly 86,000 distinct CDR3 sequences, roughly 20% of them appearing once. This clonotype was found many times. The J segment lost 2 bases and the V segment lost 5 bases, leaving 3 bases of the junction unmatched. This CDR3 is built from 15 residues. The germline CDR1 and CDR2 sequences are MNHEY and SMNVEV (reference sequence). Specimen: naive CD8+ T cells from blood, with Jurkat cell RNA spiked in. Stated subset: FACS-sorted CD8+CD4-CCR7+CD45RA+ naive T cells. The chain joins TRBV27 to TRBJ2-1, with TRBD2 matching over 10 bases. The clonotype comes from a human donor in good health. Some libraries in this study had Jurkat cell RNA spiked in. The CDR3 loop reads CASSLAGATYNEQFF. The CDR3 DNA sequence: TGTGCCAGCAGTCTAGCGGGAGCTACCTACAATGAGCAGTTCTTC.